This TCR beta chain stems from a study of regulatory T cells in long-lasting Graves disease. Study-wide context: Persistent Graves' disease required over 5 years of antithyroid drugs and positive TSH receptor antibodies. The study, taken as a whole, reports: Those with persistent Graves' had less TCR diversity than newly diagnosed patients.

This clonotype was detected a few times. Its target is not known. The time point here: persistent/refractory GD, antithyroid drugs over 5 years with positive TRAb. Extracted RNA from PBMCs served as the source of the TCR library. V dropped 6 bases and J dropped 9; count of bases not matched to a gene: 13. The CDR3 is 13 amino acids. The V gene's germline CDR1 is DFQATT and CDR2 SNEGSKA (reference sequence). Building the TCR beta libraries relied on iRepertoire HTBI primers, and CDR3 regions underwent Arm-PCR. From the multiplex PCR reads, TCRdb called clonotypes with MiXCR, one entry per CDR3 protein. Of 400,000 to 450,000 distinct CDR3 sequences in the sample, roughly a quarter were seen once.

V is TRBV20-1 and J is TRBJ2-7, with 8 bases aligning to TRBD2. Sequencing used peripheral blood mononuclear cells (PBMCs), obtained when the disease was refractory, from a patient treated with antithyroid drugs. This TCR was recovered from a female donor with Graves disease. CDR3: CSAPAAGERVQYF. For the CDR3, the DNA is TGCAGTGCCCCGGCAGCGGGAGAGAGGGTGCAGTACTTC.